The 23 T cell receptor beta chains below all came from one sample that was sequenced in a study of blood T cell repertoires in COVID-19. Generated by immunoSEQ multiplex PCR, the TCRdb table keeps only in-frame clones and is missing some. The sample shows about 400,000 clones, under 90% of them seen only once. Source material: PBMCs or T cells enriched from blood (not recorded which). Receptor source: a woman aged 25 to 45 who had recovered from COVID-19.

This chain joins TRBV5-6 and TRBJ1-2; TRBD1 might be the D (5 bases). Trimming removed 5 bases at V and 5 bases at J, with 13 bases between. CDR3 length: 13 residues. Germline CDR1 SGHDT, CDR2 YYEEEE. The CDR3 DNA reads TGTGCCAGCAGTTCCGGGACTCCTTATGGCTACACCTTC. Translated: CASSSGTPYGYTF.

This clone was seen once. The V call is TRBV5-5, the J call TRBJ2-7; maybe TRBD2 (5 bases). The germline CDR1 and CDR2 sequences are SGHKS and YYEKEE (reference sequence). The CDR3 length is 13 residues. Deletions cut 7 bases from V and 0 bases from J, with 11 bases between. DNA of the CDR3: TGTGCCAGCGAGGGTACTAACTCCTACGAGCAGTACTTC. Amino acid sequence: CASEGTNSYEQYF.

The chain combines TRBV12-5 with TRBJ1-1, with D perhaps TRBD1 (6 bases). Germline V gives CDR1 LGHNT, CDR2 FRNRAP. Trimming left V 7 bases short and J 3 bases short, with 9 bases between. The CDR3 spans 12 residues. CDR3 residues: CASAQGHTEAFF. In DNA, the CDR3 is TGTGCTAGTGCCCAGGGGCACACTGAAGCTTTCTTT.

V and J are TRBV30 and TRBJ2-3; TRBD1 matches 7 bases. V shed 7 bases and J 6 bases; nucleotides not matched to a gene: 16. The CDR3 runs to 15 residues. Germline CDR1 is GTSNPN and CDR2 is SVGIG (reference sequence). The CDR3 here is CAYRQGALSRDTQYF. CDR3 bases: TGTGCCTACCGACAGGGAGCCCTTAGTCGGGATACGCAGTATTTT. The full variable domain, in which reference TRBV30 and TRBJ2-3 provide the parts outside the CDR3, is SQTIHQWPATLVQPVGSPLSLECTVEGTSNPNLYWYRQAAGRGLQLLFYSVGIGQISSEVPQNLSASRPQDRQFILSSKKLLLSDSGFYLCAYRQGALSRDTQYFGPGTRLTVL.

The chain uses TRBV14 and TRBJ1-3; the D gene is possibly TRBD1 (5 bases). Per germline, CDR1 SGHDN and CDR2 FVKESK. The CDR3 is made up of 16 amino acids. V was trimmed by 2 bases and J by 4 bases, leaving 15 bases between them. CDR3 coding DNA: TGTGCCAGCAGCCAACACCCGGGGGAACAGGGAAACACCATATATTTT. The encoded protein is CASSQHPGEQGNTIYF. Using reference TRBV14 and TRBJ1-3 for the parts outside the CDR3, the full variable domain is EAGVTQFPSHSVIEKGQTVTLRCDPISGHDNLYWYRRVMGKEIKFLLHFVKESKQDESGMPNNRFLAERTGGTYSTLKVQPAELEDSGVYFCASSQHPGEQGNTIYFGEGSWLTVV.

The chain recombines TRBV28 with TRBJ2-7, with 9 bases lining up with TRBD2. This CDR3 region has 18 residues. The germline V gene has CDR1 MDHEN and CDR2 SYDVKM. The V and J ends lost 4 bases and 3 bases, in that order; junction bases with no gene match: 16. The chain's CDR3 is CASSSSPGLAARGYEQYF. CDR3 nucleotides: TGTGCCAGCAGTTCCTCACCGGGACTAGCCGCACGGGGCTACGAGCAGTACTTC.

The chain combines TRBV7-6 with TRBJ2-3; 9 positions match TRBD1. Trimming cost V 4 bases and J 4 bases; bases outside gene matches: 12. Germline CDR1 reads SGHVS; CDR2 reads FNYEAQ. This CDR3 is 17 amino acids long. CDR3: CASSSRGTGISADTQYF. The CDR3 region has the DNA TGTGCCAGCAGCTCCAGGGGGACAGGGATAAGTGCAGATACGCAGTATTTT.

The genes are TRBV19 and TRBJ1-1, with 8 bases lining up with TRBD1. This CDR3 spans 15 amino acids. The germline gives CDR1 LNHDA, CDR2 SQIVND (reference sequence). V was clipped by 3 bases and J by 3 bases; unmatched bases: 6. The CDR3 spells CASSIGTGPHTEAFF. In DNA, the CDR3 is TGTGCCAGTAGTATTGGGACAGGACCACACACTGAAGCTTTCTTT.

V and J are TRBV19 and TRBJ2-2, with unresolved D. V gave up 7 bases and J gave up 6 bases, with 6 bases separating them. Germline CDR1 and CDR2: LNHDA and SQIVND (reference sequence). The CDR3 consists of 11 residues. The CDR3 protein is CASMSPGELFF. The CDR3 DNA is TGTGCCAGTATGTCTCCCGGGGAGCTGTTTTTT.

The rearrangement uses TRBV18 and TRBJ1-2, with D unclear. Trimming shortened V by 3 bases and J by 6 bases, and 26 bases separated the two germline ends. Looked up from germline, CDR1 is KGHSH and CDR2 is LQKENI. This CDR3 has 18 residues. CDR3 residues: CASSPLPPHSRVADGYTF. The CDR3 DNA is TGTGCCAGCTCACCTCTCCCTCCACATTCGAGGGTAGCTGATGGCTACACCTTC.

This chain joins TRBV7-8 and TRBJ1-6; perhaps TRBD1 as D (6 bases). Germline lookup yields CDR1 SGHVS and CDR2 FQNEAQ. The V end was cut by 5 bases, the J end by 0 bases, with 20 bases between. This CDR3 spans 19 amino acids. CDR3 DNA: TGTGCCAGCAGCACGACAGGCCCAAGGGCAAGCTCCTATAATTCACCCCTCCACTTT. Its protein product is CASSTTGPRASSYNSPLHF.

This clone was detected once. The gene calls are TRBV19 and TRBJ2-1; the match to TRBD2 covers 8 bases. Trimming removed 6 bases from V and 6 bases from J; junction bases left unmatched: 4. CDR1 is LNHDA and CDR2 is SQIVND in the germline V gene (reference sequence). The CDR3 is 13 residues long. As DNA, the CDR3 is TGTGCCAGTAGGGGGACTAGAGGCAATGAGCAGTTCTTC. Protein product: CASRGTRGNEQFF.

This chain uses TRBV11-2 with TRBJ2-1; 7 nucleotides agree with TRBD1. Germline V gene lookup returns CDR1 SGHAT and CDR2 FQNNGV. CDR3 length equals 15 residues. The trim removed 1 base at V and 1 base at J, leaving 1 base unmatched. CDR3: CASSLGQGSYNEQFF. The CDR3 coding sequence is TGTGCCAGCAGCTTAGGACAGGGTTCCTACAATGAGCAGTTCTTC.

The rearrangement links TRBV4-1 to TRBJ2-1; 12 positions agree with TRBD2. V shed 0 bases and J 8 bases; nucleotides not matched to a gene: 8. Germline loops: CDR1 MGHRA, CDR2 YSYEKL. The CDR3 sequence is 17 residues long. In DNA, the CDR3 is TGCGCCAGCAGCCAAGACAATCTAGCGGGAGGGATAGATGAGCAGTTCTTC. Translating it yields CASSQDNLAGGIDEQFF.

The chain is built from TRBV12-3 or TRBV12-4 and TRBJ1-1; the D gene is possibly TRBD1 (6 bases). Deletions cut 6 bases from V and 9 bases from J, with 17 bases between. The CDR3 length is 13 residues. CDR3 bases: TGTGCCAGCAGCCTAGGGGGAGTCAGCAAAGCTTTCTTT. This codes for CASSLGGVSKAFF.

The rearrangement links TRBV5-1 to TRBJ1-6; no definite D call. Trimming removed 0 bases from V and 6 bases from J, with 10 bases in between. CDR3 length: 15 amino acids. From germline, CDR1 is SGHRS and CDR2 YFSETQ. CDR3 bases: TGCGCCAGCAGCTTGGAACCTTTCAGTAATTCACCCCTCCACTTT. Residues: CASSLEPFSNSPLHF.

J is TRBJ1-2 and V is TRBV27, with TRBD1 matching over 7 bases. Germline CDR1 is MNHEY and CDR2 is SMNVEV (reference sequence). With 4 bases clipped from V and 4 bases from J, the junction kept 3 bases outside the gene matches. CDR3 length equals 13 residues. The CDR3 sequence: CASSYRTGYGYTF. The CDR3 coding sequence is TGTGCCAGCAGTTACCGGACAGGCTATGGCTACACCTTC.

The chain links TRBV6-5 to TRBJ1-2, with a weak D call TRBD1 (5 bases). The V and J ends lost 5 bases and 3 bases respectively, with 10 bases between them. Per the germline V gene, CDR1 is MNHEY and CDR2 is SVGAGI. The CDR3 has 13 residues. CDR3 DNA sequence: TGTGCCAGCAGTCAGGGACTCTACTATGGCTACACCTTC. Translated: CASSQGLYYGYTF.

The rearrangement uses TRBV3-1 (or the pseudogene TRBV3-2) and TRBJ2-2; TRBD1 might be the D (5 bases). CDR1 is LGHDT and CDR2 is YNNKEL in the germline V gene (reference sequence). The CDR3 contains 14 residues. V was trimmed by 2 bases and J by 7 bases, leaving 11 bases between them. The CDR3 protein is CASSQLDRGGELFF. Written as DNA, the CDR3 is TGTGCCAGCAGCCAATTAGACAGAGGCGGGGAGCTGTTTTTT.

This chain connects TRBV6-5 to TRBJ1-1; perhaps TRBD1 as D (5 bases). In germline, CDR1 is MNHEY, CDR2 SVGAGI. The CDR3 runs to 16 residues. Between the trimmed V and J ends, which lost 4 bases and 5 bases, there was a span of 20 bases. CDR3 region: CASSLVKGRLWTEAFF. The CDR3 DNA reads TGTGCCAGCAGTTTGGTAAAGGGGAGGCTTTGGACTGAAGCTTTCTTT.

This clone showed up just once. Here the CDR3 reads CASSYGTGGFTDTQYF. The CDR3 coding sequence is TGTGCCAGCAGTTACGGGACAGGGGGCTTCACAGATACGCAGTATTTT. The gene calls are TRBV6-5 and TRBJ2-3; 12 positions agree with TRBD1. CDR1 MNHEY and CDR2 SVGAGI come from the germline V gene. Germline trimming cut 2 bases from V and 2 bases from J; bases unmatched to any gene: 2. The CDR3 spans 16 residues.

The gene calls are TRBV27 and TRBJ2-2, with no clear D. Germline assignment: CDR1 MNHEY and CDR2 SMNVEV (reference sequence). CDR3 length: 12 residues. V was trimmed by 5 bases and J by 8 bases, leaving 9 bases between them. CDR3 nucleotides: TGTGCCAGCAGTCAACAAGTGGGGGAGCTGTTTTTT. This codes for CASSQQVGELFF.

This clone was counted only a few times. This rearrangement joins TRBV6-5 to TRBJ1-5; TRBD1 is a possible D gene (5 bases). This CDR3 has 15 residues. The ends were cut back, 7 bases at V and 6 bases at J, with 19 bases in the middle. Germline V CDR1 and CDR2: MNHEY, SVGAGI. The CDR3 region is CASTGPVESTQPQHF. The CDR3 DNA is TGTGCCAGCACAGGGCCGGTGGAGTCAACTCAGCCCCAGCATTTT.